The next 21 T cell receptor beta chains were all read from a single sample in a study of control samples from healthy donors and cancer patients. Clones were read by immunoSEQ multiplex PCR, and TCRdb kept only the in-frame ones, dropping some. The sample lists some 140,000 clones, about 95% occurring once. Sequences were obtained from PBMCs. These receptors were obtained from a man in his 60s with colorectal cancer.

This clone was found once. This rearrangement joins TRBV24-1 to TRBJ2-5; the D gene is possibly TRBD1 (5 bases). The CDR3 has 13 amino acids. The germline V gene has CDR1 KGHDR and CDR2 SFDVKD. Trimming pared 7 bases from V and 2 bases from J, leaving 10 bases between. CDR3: CATSTGNQETQYF. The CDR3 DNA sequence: TGTGCCACCAGCACAGGAAATCAAGAGACCCAGTACTTC.

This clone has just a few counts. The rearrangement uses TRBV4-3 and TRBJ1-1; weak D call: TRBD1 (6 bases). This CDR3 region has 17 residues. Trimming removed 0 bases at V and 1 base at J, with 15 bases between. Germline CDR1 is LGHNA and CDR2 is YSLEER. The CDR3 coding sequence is TGCGCCAGCAGCCAAGATAGGGCGGGCAGGGGGAACACTGAAGCTTTCTTT. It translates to CASSQDRAGRGNTEAFF.

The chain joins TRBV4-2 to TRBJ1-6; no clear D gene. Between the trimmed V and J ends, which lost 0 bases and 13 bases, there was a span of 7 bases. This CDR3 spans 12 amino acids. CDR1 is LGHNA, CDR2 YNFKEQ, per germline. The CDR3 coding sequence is TGTGCCAGCAGCCAAGAAGAGAGTCCCCTCCACTTT. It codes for CASSQEESPLHF.

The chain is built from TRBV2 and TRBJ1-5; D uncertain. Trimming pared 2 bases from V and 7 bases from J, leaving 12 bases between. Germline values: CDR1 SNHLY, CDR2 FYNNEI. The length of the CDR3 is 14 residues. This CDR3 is CASSEWGPGQPQHF. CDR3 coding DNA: TGTGCCAGCAGTGAATGGGGTCCAGGACAGCCCCAGCATTTT.

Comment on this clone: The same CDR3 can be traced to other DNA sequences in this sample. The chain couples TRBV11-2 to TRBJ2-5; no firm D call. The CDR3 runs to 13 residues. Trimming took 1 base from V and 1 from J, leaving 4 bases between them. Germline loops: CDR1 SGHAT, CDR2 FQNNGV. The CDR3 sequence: CASSLGFQETQYF. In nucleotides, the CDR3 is TGTGCCAGCAGCTTAGGCTTCCAAGAGACCCAGTACTTC.

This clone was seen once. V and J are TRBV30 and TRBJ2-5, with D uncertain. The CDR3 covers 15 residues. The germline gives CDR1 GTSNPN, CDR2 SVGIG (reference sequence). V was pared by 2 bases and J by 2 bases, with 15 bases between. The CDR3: CAWSSLPSSQETQYF. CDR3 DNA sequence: TGTGCCTGGAGTAGTTTACCCAGTAGTCAAGAGACCCAGTACTTC.

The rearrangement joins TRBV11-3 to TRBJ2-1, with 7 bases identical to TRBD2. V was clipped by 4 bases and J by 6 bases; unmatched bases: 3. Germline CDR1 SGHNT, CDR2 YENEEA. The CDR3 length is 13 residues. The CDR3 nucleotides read TGTGCCAGCAGCTATACGGGGGGCAATGAGCAGTTCTTC. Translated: CASSYTGGNEQFF.

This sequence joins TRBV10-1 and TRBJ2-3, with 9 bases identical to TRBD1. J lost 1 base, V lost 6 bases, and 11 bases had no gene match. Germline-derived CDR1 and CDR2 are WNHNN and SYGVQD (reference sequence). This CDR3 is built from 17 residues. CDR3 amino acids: CASSYERTGERTDTQYF. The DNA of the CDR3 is TGCGCCAGCAGCTACGAACGGACAGGGGAGCGCACAGATACGCAGTATTTT.

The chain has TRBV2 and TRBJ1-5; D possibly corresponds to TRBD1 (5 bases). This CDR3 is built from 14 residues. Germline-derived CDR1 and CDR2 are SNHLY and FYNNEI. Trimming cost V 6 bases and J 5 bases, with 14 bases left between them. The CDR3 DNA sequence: TGTGCCAGCAGCCCCAGTGGGGCGTATCAGCCCCAGCATTTT. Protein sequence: CASSPSGAYQPQHF. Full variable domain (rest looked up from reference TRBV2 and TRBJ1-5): EPEVTQTPSHQVTQMGQEVILRCVPISNHLYFYWYRQILGQKVEFLVSFYNNEISEKSEIFDDQFSVERPDGSNFTLKIRSTKLEDSAMYFCASSPSGAYQPQHFGDGTRLSIL.

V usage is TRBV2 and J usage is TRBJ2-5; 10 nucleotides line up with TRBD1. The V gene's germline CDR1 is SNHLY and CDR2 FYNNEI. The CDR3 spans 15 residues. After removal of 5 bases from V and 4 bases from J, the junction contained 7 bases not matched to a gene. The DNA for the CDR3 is TGTGCCAGCAGTACCAGACAGGGGGCAACAGAGACCCAGTACTTC. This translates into CASSTRQGATETQYF.

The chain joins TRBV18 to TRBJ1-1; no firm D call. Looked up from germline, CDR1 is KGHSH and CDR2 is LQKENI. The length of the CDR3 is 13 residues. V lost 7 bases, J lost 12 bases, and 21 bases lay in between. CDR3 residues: CASYSEPRKSPFF. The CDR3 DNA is TGTGCCAGCTATTCAGAGCCTCGGAAGTCACCTTTCTTT.

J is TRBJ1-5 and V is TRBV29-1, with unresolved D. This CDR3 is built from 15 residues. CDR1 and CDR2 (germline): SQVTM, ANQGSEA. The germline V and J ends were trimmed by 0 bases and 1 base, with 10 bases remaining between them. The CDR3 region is CSVEDGGLSNQPQHF. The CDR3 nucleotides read TGCAGCGTTGAAGATGGAGGGTTAAGCAATCAGCCCCAGCATTTT.

The CDR3 is CASSPGGQETQYF. CDR3 coding DNA: TGTGCCAGCTCACCAGGGGGCCAAGAGACCCAGTACTTC. V and J are TRBV18 and TRBJ2-5, with D perhaps given as TRBD1 or TRBD2 (5 bases each). The V gene's germline CDR1 is KGHSH and CDR2 LQKENI. The CDR3 contains 13 residues. Trimming cost V 2 bases and J 1 base, with 5 bases left between them.

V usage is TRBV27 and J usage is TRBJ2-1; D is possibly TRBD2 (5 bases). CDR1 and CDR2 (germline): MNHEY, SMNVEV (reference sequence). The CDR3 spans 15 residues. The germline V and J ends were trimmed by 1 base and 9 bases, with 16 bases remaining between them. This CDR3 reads CASSLFAPRRSEQFF. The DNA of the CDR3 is TGTGCCAGCAGTTTATTCGCCCCGAGGAGGAGTGAGCAGTTCTTC.

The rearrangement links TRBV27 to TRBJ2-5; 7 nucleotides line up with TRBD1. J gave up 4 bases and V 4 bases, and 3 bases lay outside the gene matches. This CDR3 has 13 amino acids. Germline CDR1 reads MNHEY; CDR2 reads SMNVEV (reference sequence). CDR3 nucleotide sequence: TGTGCCAGCAGTTACCGGGACAGAGAGACCCAGTACTTC. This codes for CASSYRDRETQYF.

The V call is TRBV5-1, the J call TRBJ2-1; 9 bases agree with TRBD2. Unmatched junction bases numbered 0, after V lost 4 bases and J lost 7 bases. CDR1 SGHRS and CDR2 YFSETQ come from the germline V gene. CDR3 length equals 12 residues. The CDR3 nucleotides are TGCGCCAGCAGCCTAGCGGGGAATGAGCAGTTCTTC. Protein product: CASSLAGNEQFF.

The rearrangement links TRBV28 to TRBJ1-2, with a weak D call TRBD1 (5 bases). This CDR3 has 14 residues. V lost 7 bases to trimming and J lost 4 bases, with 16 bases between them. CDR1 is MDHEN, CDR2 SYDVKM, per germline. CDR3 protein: CASTSPGGGYGYTF. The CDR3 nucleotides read TGTGCCAGCACCTCTCCTGGGGGAGGCTATGGCTACACCTTC.

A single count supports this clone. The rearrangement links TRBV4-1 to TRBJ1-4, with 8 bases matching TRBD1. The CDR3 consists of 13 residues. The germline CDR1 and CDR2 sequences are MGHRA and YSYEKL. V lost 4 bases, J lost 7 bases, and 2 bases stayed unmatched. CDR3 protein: CASSRTGSEKLFF. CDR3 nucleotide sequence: TGCGCCAGCAGCCGGACAGGGTCTGAAAAACTGTTTTTT.

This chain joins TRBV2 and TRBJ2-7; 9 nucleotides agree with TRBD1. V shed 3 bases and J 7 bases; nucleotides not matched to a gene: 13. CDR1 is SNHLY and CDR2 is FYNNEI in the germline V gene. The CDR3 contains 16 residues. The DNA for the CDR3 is TGTGCCAGCAGTGAGTTGGTCACAGGGGGCTTAGGTGAGCAGTACTTC. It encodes CASSELVTGGLGEQYF. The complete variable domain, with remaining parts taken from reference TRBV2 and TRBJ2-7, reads EPEVTQTPSHQVTQMGQEVILRCVPISNHLYFYWYRQILGQKVEFLVSFYNNEISEKSEIFDDQFSVERPDGSNFTLKIRSTKLEDSAMYFCASSELVTGGLGEQYFGPGTRLTVT.

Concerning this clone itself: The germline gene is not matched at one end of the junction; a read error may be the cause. CDR3 in DNA: TGTGCCACCAGCAGAGATTTAAGTGGGGCCTACAATGGGCAGTTCTTC. This gives the protein CATSRDLSGAYNGQFF. The chain employs TRBV15 and TRBJ2-1; TRBD1 is a possible D gene (5 bases). CDR3 size: 16 residues. CDR1 LNHNV and CDR2 YYDKDF come from the germline V gene (reference sequence).

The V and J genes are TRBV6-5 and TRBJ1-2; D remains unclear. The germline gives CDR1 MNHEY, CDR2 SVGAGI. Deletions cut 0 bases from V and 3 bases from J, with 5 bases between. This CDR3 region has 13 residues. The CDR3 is CASSYSSHYGYTF. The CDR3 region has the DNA TGTGCCAGCAGTTACTCTTCCCACTATGGCTACACCTTC.